Listed below are T cell receptor beta chains from one sample, sequenced in a study of neurological immune-mediated disorders. MiXCR, applied by TCRdb to the 5' RACE reads, yields one record per CDR3 protein. The sample records roughly 41,000 distinct CDR3 sequences, around 10% being singletons. Sample: PBMCs. Receptors originate from a man aged 60 to 75 with HTLV-1-associated myelopathy (HAM/TSP). Both conserved end residues are part of each CDR3. Fields, in order: J gene, V gene, D gene, clone size, CDR3 protein, CDR3 DNA. A D gene is named only where the DNA matches it firmly. Sizes are listed as once, few, many or a size class.

j_gene: TRBJ2-2
v_gene: TRBV5-6
d_gene: TRBD1
abundance: many
CDR3aa: CASSLQGQYTGELFF
CDR3nt: TGTGCCAGCAGCTTACAGGGACAGTACACCGGGGAGCTGTTTTTT

j_gene: TRBJ2-2
v_gene: TRBV29-1
d_gene: TRBD2
abundance: many
CDR3aa: CSVQLAGGTGELFF
CDR3nt: TGCAGCGTTCAACTAGCGGGAGGCACCGGGGAGCTGTTTTTT

j_gene: TRBJ2-1
v_gene: TRBV12-3/TRBV12-4
d_gene: -
abundance: many
CDR3aa: CASSLEGSREQFF
CDR3nt: TGTGCCAGCAGTTTAGAGGGTTCGCGGGAGCAGTTCTTC

j_gene: TRBJ2-4
v_gene: TRBV20-1
d_gene: -
abundance: many
CDR3aa: CSAGGRPGRAKNIQYF
CDR3nt: TGCAGTGCTGGGGGGCGTCCGGGGAGGGCCAAAAACATTCAGTACTTC

j_gene: TRBJ2-1
v_gene: TRBV7-9
d_gene: TRBD2
abundance: many
CDR3aa: CASSSQSLPGGGEQFF
CDR3nt: TGTGCCAGCAGCTCCCAAAGCCTACCTGGCGGGGGTGAGCAGTTCTTC

j_gene: TRBJ2-1
v_gene: TRBV5-1
d_gene: -
abundance: many
CDR3aa: CASSEQGSYNEQFF
CDR3nt: TGCGCCAGCAGCGAACAGGGCTCCTACAATGAGCAGTTCTTC

j_gene: TRBJ2-2
v_gene: TRBV6-6
d_gene: -
abundance: many
CDR3aa: CASTLNPRQWFYALTSNTGELFF
CDR3nt: TGTGCCAGCACACTAAACCCTAGACAGTGGTTTTATGCCCTCACCTCGAACACCGGGGAGCTGTTTTTT

j_gene: TRBJ2-3
v_gene: TRBV7-9
d_gene: -
abundance: many
CDR3aa: CASSLAFTDTQYF
CDR3nt: TGTGCCAGCAGCTTGGCATTCACAGATACGCAGTATTTT

j_gene: TRBJ2-1
v_gene: TRBV20-1
d_gene: TRBD2
abundance: many
CDR3aa: CSAIEGPGLDYREQFF
CDR3nt: TGCAGTGCTATAGAGGGACCGGGACTAGACTACAGGGAGCAGTTCTTC

j_gene: TRBJ1-2
v_gene: TRBV5-1
d_gene: TRBD1
abundance: many
CDR3aa: CASSPGQGFYGYTF
CDR3nt: TGCGCCAGCAGCCCGGGACAGGGGTTCTATGGCTACACCTTC